This T cell receptor (beta chain) emerged from a study of cytomegalovirus exposure and HLA in healthy donors. Background on the study: In a previous analysis, 120 million or so unique TCR beta sequences were found from about 190 million T cells. The study's findings and limits: A later analysis reported that several of the most significant clusters appeared to be linked to common viral pathogens, among them Epstein-Barr virus. Some V segments, TRBV6-2 and TRBV6-3 among them, were indistinguishable and were therefore excluded. Associated with cytomegalovirus, according to the listing, were 164 TCR beta chains.

This clone occurred a few times. Its antigen remains unknown. The CDR3 is made up of 15 amino acids. Germline CDR1 reads SNHLY; CDR2 reads FYNNEI. V was pared by 4 bases and J by 2 bases, with 7 bases of the junction left unmatched. PCR employed 60 Vbeta and 13 Jbeta primers. TCRdb's copy holds only in-frame clones and misses some; the assay was immunoSEQ multiplex PCR. The repertoire holds 100,000 to 150,000 clones, around 79% seen once, with more than 2% in the top ten. The sequence came from a middle-aged woman in good health and CMV-seropositive. Sequencing was done on a sample of PBMCs. V is TRBV2 and J is TRBJ1-2; 7 bases agree with TRBD1. In DNA form, the CDR3 reads TGTGCCAGCAGTGGGGAAGGACAGGCCAACTATGGCTACACCTTC. As protein: CASSGEGQANYGYTF.